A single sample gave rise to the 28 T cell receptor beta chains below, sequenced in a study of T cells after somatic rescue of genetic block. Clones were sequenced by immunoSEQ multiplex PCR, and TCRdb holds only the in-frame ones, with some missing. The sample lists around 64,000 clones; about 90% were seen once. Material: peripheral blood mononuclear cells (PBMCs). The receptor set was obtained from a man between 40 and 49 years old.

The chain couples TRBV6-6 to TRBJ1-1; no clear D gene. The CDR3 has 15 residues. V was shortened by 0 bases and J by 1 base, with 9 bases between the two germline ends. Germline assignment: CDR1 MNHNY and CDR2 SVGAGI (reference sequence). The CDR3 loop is CASSYSILGNTEAFF. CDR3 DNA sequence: TGTGCCAGCAGTTACTCGATCTTGGGGAACACTGAAGCTTTCTTT.

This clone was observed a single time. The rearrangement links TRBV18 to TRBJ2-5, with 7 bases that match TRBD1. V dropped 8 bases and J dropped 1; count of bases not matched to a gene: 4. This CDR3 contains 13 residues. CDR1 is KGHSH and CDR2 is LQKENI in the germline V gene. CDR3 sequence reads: CASLQGIQETQYF. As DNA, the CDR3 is TGTGCCAGCCTACAGGGGATCCAAGAGACCCAGTACTTC.

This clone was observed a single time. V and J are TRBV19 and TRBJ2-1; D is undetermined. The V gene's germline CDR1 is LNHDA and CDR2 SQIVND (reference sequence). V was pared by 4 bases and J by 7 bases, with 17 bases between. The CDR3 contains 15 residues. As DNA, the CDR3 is TGTGCCAGTAGTACCAGTAGATGGGGTTGGAATGAGCAGTTCTTC. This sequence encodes CASSTSRWGWNEQFF.

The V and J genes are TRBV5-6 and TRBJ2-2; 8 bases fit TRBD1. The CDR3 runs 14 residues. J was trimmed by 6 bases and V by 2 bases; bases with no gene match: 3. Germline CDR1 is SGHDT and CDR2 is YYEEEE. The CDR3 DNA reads TGTGCCAGCAGCTTTGGGACAGGCGCCGGGGAGCTGTTTTTT. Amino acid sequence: CASSFGTGAGELFF.

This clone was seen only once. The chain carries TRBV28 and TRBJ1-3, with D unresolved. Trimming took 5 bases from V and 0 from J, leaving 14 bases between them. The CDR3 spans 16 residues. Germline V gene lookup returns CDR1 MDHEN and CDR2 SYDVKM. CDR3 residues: CASSRVIGLSGNTIYF. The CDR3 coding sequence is TGTGCCAGCAGTCGCGTTATTGGGCTCTCTGGAAACACCATATATTTT.

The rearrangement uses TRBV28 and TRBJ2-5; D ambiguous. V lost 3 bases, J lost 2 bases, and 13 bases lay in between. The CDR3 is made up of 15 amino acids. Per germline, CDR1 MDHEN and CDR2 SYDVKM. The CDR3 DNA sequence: TGTGCCAGCAGTTTTGGTGGGCTTTATCAAGAGACCCAGTACTTC. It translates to CASSFGGLYQETQYF.

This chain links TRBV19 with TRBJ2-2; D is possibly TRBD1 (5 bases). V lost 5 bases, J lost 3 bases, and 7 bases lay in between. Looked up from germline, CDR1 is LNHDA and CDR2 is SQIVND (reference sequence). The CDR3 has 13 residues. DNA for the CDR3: TGTGCCAGTAGTCGACAGCACACCGGGGAGCTGTTTTTT. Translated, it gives CASSRQHTGELFF.

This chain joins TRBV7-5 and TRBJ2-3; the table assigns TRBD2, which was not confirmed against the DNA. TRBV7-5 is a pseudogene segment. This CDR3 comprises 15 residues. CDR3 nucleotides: TGTGCCAGAAGCTTCGGTGGTATTAGCACAGATACGCAGTATTTT. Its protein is CARSFGGISTDTQYF.

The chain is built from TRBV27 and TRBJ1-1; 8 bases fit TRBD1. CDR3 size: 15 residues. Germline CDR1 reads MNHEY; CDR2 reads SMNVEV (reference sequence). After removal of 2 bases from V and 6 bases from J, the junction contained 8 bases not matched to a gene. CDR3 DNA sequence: TGTGCCAGCAGTTTAGGGTCAGGGGGCCGATCTGAAGCTTTCTTT. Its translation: CASSLGSGGRSEAFF.

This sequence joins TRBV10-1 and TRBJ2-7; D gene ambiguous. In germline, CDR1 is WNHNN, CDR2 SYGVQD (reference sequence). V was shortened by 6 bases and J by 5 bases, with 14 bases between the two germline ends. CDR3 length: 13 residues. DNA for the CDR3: TGCGCCAGCAGCTCCCTCCCTTACGACGAGCAGTACTTC. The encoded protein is CASSSLPYDEQYF.

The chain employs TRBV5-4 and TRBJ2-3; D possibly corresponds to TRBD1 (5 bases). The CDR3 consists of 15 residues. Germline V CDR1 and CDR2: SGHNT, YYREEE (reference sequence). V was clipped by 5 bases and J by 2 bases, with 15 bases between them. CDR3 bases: TGTGCCAGCAGGTCGCGAGGACATACCACAGATACGCAGTATTTT. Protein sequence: CASRSRGHTTDTQYF.

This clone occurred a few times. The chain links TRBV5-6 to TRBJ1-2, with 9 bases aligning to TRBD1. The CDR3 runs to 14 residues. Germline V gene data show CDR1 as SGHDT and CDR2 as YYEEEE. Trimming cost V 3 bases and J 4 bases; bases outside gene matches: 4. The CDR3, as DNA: TGTGCCAGCAGCTGGGGACAGGGTAGCTATGGCTACACCTTC. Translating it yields CASSWGQGSYGYTF. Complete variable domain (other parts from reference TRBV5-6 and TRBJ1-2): DAGVTQSPTHLIKTRGQQVTLRCSPKSGHDTVSWYQQALGQGPQFIFQYYEEEERQRGNFPDRFSGHQFPNYSSELNVNALLLGDSALYLCASSWGQGSYGYTFGSGTRLTVV.

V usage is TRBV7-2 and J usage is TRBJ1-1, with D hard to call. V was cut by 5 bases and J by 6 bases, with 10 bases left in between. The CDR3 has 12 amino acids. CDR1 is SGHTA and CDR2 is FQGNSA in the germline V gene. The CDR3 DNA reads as TGTGCCAGCAGCCGCCCAGGACCTGAAGCTTTCTTT. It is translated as CASSRPGPEAFF.

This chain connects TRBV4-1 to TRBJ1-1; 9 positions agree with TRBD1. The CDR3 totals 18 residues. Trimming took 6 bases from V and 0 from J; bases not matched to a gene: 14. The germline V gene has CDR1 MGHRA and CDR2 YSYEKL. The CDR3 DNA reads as TGCGCCAGCAGTTCAACAGGGGGCCGTATGGACATGAACACTGAAGCTTTCTTT. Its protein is CASSSTGGRMDMNTEAFF.

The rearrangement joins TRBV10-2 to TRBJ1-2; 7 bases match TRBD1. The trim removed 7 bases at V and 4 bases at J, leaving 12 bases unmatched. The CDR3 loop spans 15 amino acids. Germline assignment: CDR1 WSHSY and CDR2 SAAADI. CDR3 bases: TGCGCCAGCAACCTCAACAGGGGCGGCGGCTATGGCTACACCTTC. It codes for CASNLNRGGGYGYTF.

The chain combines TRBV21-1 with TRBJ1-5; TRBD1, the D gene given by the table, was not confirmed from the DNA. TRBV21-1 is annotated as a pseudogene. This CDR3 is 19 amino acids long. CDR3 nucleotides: TGTGCCAGCAGCAAAGATCGGAAAGGGGGCTCATATAGCAATCAGCCCCAGCATTTT. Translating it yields CASSKDRKGGSYSNQPQHF.

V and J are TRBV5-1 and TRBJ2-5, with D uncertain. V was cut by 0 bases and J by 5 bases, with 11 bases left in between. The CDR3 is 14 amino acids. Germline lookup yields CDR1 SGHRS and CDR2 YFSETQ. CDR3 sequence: CASSLANEEETQYF. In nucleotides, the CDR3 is TGCGCCAGCAGCTTGGCCAATGAGGAGGAGACCCAGTACTTC.

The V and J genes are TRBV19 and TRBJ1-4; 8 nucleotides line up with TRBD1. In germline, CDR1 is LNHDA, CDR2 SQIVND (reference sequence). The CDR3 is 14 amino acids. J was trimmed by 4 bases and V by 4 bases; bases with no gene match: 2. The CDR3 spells CASSKDRGNEKLFF. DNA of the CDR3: TGTGCCAGTAGTAAAGACAGGGGTAATGAAAAACTGTTTTTT.

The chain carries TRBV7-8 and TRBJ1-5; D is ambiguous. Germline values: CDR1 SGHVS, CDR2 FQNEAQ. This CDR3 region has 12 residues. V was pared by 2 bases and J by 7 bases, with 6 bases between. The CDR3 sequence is CASSLLFQPQHF. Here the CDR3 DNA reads TGTGCCAGCAGCTTATTATTCCAGCCCCAGCATTTT.

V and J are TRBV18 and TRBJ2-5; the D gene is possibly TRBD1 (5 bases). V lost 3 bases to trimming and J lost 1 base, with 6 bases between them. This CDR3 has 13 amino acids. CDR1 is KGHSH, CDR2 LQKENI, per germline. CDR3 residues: CASSPTVQETQYF. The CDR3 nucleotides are TGTGCCAGCTCACCGACAGTCCAAGAGACCCAGTACTTC.

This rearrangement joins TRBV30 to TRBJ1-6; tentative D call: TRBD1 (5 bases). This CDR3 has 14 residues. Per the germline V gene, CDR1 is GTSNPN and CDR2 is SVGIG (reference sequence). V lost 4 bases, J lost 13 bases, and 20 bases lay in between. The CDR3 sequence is CAWNVGAADDPLHF. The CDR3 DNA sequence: TGTGCCTGGAATGTAGGGGCAGCAGATGATCCCCTCCACTTT.

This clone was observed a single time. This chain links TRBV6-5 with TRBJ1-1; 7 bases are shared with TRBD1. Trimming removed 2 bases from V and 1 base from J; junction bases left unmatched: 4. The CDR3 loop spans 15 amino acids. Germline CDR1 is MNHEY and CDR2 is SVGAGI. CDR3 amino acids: CASSYEGATNTEAFF. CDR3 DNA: TGTGCCAGCAGTTACGAGGGGGCTACGAACACTGAAGCTTTCTTT.

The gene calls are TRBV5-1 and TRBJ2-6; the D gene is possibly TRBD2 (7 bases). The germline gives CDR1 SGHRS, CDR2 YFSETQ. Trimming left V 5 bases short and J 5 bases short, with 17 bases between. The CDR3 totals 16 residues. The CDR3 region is CASSGGASTRANVLTF. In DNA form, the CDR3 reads TGCGCCAGCAGTGGGGGGGCTTCCACTCGGGCCAACGTCCTGACTTTC.

Here the CDR3 DNA reads TGTGCCACCAGCAGATTTGTAATTGTCAGGGCTAGCACAGATACGCAGTATTTT. It translates to CATSRFVIVRASTDTQYF. The chain carries TRBV15 and TRBJ2-3, with a tentative D call TRBD1 (5 bases). V lost 2 bases, J lost 0 bases, and 18 bases lay in between. Germline CDR1 is LNHNV and CDR2 is YYDKDF (reference sequence). This CDR3 has 18 residues.

CDR3: CASSRDESTDTQYF. The CDR3 DNA reads as TGTGCCAGCAGCCGGGACGAAAGCACAGATACGCAGTATTTT. V gene TRBV6-4 combines with J gene TRBJ2-3, with D tentatively TRBD1 or TRBD2 (5 bases each). CDR1 is MRHNA, CDR2 SNTAGT, per germline. The V and J ends lost 6 bases and 0 bases respectively, with 10 bases between them. This CDR3 contains 14 residues.

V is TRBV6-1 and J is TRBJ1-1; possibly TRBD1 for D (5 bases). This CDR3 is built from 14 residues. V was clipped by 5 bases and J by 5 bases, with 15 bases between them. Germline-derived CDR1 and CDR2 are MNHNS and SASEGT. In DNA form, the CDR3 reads TGTGCCAGCAGTTGGGGCCCGGTGGGGACTGAAGCTTTCTTT. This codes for CASSWGPVGTEAFF.

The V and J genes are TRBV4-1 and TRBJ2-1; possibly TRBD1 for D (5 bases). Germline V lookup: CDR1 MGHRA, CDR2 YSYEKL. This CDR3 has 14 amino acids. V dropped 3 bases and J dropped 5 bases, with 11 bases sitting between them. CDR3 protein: CASSHPDNNNEQFF. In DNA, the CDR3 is TGCGCCAGCAGCCACCCGGACAACAACAATGAGCAGTTCTTC.

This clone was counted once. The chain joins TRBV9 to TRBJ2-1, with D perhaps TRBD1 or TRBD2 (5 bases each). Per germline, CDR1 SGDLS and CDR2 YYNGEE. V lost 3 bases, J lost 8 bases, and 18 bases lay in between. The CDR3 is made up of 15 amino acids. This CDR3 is CASSGGTDGGYEQFF. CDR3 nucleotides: TGTGCCAGCAGCGGGGGGACGGACGGTGGGTATGAGCAGTTCTTC. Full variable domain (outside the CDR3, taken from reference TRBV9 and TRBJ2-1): DSGVTQTPKHLITATGQRVTLRCSPRSGDLSVYWYQQSLDQGLQFLIQYYNGEERAKGNILERFSAQQFPDLHSELNLSSLELGDSALYFCASSGGTDGGYEQFFGPGTRLTVL.